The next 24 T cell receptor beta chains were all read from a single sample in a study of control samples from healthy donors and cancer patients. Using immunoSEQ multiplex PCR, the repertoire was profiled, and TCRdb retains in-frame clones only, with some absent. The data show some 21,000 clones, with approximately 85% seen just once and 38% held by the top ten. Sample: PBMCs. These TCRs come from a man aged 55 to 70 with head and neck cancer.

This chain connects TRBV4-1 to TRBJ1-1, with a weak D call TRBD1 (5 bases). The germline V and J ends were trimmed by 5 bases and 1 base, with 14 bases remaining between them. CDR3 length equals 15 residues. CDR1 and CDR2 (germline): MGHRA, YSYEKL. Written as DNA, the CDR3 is TGCGCCAGCAGCTTGACATTACAGGAGAACACTGAAGCTTTCTTT. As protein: CASSLTLQENTEAFF.

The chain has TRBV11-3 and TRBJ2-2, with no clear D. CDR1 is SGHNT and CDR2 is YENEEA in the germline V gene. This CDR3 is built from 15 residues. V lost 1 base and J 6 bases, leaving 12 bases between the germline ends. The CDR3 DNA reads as TGTGCCAGCAGCTTAGTTATCGGCAGCGCCGGGGAGCTGTTTTTT. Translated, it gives CASSLVIGSAGELFF. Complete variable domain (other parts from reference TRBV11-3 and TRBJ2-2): EAGVVQSPRYKIIEKKQPVAFWCNPISGHNTLYWYLQNLGQGPELLIRYENEEAVDDSQLPKDRFSAERLKGVDSTLKIQPAELGDSAVYLCASSLVIGSAGELFFGEGSRLTVL.

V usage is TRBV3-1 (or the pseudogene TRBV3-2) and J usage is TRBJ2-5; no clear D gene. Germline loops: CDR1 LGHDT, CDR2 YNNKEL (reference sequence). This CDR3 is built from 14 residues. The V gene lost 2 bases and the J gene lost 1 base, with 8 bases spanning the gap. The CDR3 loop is CASSQPPVQETQYF. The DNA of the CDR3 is TGTGCCAGCAGCCAACCCCCGGTCCAAGAGACCCAGTACTTC.

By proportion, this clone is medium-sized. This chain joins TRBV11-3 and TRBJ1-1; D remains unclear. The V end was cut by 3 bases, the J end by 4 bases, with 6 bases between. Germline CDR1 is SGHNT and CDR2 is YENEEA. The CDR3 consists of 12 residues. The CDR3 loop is CASSFEGTEAFF. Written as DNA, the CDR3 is TGTGCCAGCAGCTTTGAGGGCACTGAAGCTTTCTTT.

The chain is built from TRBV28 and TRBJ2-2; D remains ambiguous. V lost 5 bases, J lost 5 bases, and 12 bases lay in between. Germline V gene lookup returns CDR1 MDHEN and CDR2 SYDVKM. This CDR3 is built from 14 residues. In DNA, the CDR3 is TGTGCCAGCAGTCCCAATCTGCGAACCGGGGAGCTGTTTTTT. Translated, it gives CASSPNLRTGELFF.

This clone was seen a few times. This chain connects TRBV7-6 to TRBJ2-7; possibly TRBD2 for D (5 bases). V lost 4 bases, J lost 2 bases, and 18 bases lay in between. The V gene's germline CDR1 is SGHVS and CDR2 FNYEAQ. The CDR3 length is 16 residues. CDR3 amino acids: CASSSLTGKYPYEQYF. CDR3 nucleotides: TGTGCCAGCAGCTCCCTTACGGGGAAATACCCCTACGAGCAGTACTTC. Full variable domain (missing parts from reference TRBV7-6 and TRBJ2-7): GAGVSQSPRYKVTKRGQDVALRCDPISGHVSLYWYRQALGQGPEFLTYFNYEAQQDKSGLPNDRFSAERPEGSISTLTIQRTEQRDSAMYRCASSSLTGKYPYEQYFGPGTRLTVT.

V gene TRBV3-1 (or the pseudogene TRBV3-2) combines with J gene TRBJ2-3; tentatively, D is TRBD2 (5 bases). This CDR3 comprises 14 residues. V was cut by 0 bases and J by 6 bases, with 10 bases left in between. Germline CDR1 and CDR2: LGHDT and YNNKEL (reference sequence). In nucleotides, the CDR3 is TGTGCCAGCAGCCAAGAAGACTATCGGGATACGCAGTATTTT. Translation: CASSQEDYRDTQYF.

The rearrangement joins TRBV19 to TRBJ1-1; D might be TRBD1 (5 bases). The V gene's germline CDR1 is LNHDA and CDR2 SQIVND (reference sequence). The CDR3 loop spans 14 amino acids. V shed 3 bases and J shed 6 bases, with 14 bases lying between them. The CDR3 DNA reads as TGTGCCAGTAGTATGGCCTCGGGACGCCCTGAAGCTTTCTTT. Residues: CASSMASGRPEAFF.

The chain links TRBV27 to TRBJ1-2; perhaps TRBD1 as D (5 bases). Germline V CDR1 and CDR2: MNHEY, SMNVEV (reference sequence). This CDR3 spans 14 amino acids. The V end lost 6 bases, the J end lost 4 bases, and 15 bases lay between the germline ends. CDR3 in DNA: TGTGCCAGCAGCCCCCGGCAGGGAGGCTATGGCTACACCTTC. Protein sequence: CASSPRQGGYGYTF.

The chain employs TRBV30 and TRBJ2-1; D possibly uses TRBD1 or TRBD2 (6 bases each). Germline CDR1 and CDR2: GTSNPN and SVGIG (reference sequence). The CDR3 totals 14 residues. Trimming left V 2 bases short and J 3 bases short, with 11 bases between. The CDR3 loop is CAWSSGAIYNEQFF. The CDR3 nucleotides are TGTGCCTGGAGTTCGGGGGCTATCTACAATGAGCAGTTCTTC.

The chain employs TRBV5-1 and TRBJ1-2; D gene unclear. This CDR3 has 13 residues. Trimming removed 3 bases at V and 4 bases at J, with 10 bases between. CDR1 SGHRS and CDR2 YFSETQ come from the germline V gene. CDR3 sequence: CASSSVLGYGYTF. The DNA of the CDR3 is TGCGCCAGCAGCTCCGTATTAGGCTATGGCTACACCTTC.

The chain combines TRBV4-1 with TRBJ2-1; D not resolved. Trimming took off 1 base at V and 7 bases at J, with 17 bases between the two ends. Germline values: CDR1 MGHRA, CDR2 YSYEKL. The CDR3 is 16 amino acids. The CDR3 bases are TGCGCCAGCAGCCAAGTTGACCTCGTGGTCTATAATGAGCAGTTCTTC. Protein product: CASSQVDLVVYNEQFF.

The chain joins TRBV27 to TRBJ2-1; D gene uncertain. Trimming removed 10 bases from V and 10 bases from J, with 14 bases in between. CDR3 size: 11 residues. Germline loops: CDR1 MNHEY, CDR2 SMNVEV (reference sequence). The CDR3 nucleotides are TGTGCCATCGCTAAAGGCCAGGAGCAGTTCTTC. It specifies CAIAKGQEQFF.

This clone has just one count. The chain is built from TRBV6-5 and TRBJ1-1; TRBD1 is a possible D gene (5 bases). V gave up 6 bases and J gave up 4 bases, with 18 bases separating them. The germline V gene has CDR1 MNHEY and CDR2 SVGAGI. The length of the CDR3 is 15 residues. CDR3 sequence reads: CASRGADGTGTEAFF. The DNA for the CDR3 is TGTGCCAGCAGGGGCGCGGATGGGACGGGCACTGAAGCTTTCTTT.

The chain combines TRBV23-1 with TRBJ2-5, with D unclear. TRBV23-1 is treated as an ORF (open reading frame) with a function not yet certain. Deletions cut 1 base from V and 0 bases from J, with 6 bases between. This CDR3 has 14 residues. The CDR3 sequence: CASSQLDHQETQYF. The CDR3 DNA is TGCGCCAGCAGTCAATTGGACCACCAAGAGACCCAGTACTTC.

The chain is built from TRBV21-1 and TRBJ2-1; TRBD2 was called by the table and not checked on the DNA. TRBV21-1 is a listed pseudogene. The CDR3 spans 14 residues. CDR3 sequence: CASSWTSANNEQFF. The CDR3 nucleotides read TGTGCCAGCAGCTGGACTAGCGCCAACAATGAGCAGTTCTTC.

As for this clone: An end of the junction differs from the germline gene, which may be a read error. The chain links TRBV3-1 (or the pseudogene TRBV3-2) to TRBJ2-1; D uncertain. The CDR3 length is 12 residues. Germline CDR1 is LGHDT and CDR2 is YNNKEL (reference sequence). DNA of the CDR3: TGTGCCAGCAGCGAAGAAGGTAAAGAGCAGTTCTTC. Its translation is CASSEEGKEQFF.

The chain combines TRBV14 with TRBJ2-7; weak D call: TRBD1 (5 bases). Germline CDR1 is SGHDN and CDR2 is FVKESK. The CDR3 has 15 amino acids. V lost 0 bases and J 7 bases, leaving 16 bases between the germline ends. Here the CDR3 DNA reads TGTGCCAGCAGCCAAGATCAGGGCCCCACGAGAGAGCAGTACGTC. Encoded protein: CASSQDQGPTREQYV.

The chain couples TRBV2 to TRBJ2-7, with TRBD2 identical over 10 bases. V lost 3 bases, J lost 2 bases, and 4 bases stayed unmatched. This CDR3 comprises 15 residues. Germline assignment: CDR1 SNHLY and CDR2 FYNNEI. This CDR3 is CASSERLAGAYEQYF. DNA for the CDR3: TGTGCCAGCAGTGAGCGACTAGCGGGTGCCTACGAGCAGTACTTC.

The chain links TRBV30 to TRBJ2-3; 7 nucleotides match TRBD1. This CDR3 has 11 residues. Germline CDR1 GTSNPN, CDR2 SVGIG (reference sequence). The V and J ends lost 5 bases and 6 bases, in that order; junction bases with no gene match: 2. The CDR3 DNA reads TGTGCCTGGGGCAGGGGGGATACGCAGTATTTT. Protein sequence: CAWGRGDTQYF.

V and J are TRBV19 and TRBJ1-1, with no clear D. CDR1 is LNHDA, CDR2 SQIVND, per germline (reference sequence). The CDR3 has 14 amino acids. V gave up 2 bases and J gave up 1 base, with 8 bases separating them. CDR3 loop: CASSIPRWNTEAFF. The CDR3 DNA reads TGTGCCAGTAGTATACCCAGGTGGAACACTGAAGCTTTCTTT. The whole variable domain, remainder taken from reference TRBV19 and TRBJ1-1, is DGGITQSPKYLFRKEGQNVTLSCEQNLNHDAMYWYRQDPGQGLRLIYYSQIVNDFQKGDIAEGYSVSREKKESFPLTVTSAQKNPTAFYLCASSIPRWNTEAFFGQGTRLTVV.

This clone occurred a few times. The chain's CDR3 is CASSLFGSATYNEQFF. CDR3 nucleotide sequence: TGCGCCAGCAGCTTGTTCGGGAGCGCCACCTACAATGAGCAGTTCTTC. This chain uses TRBV5-1 with TRBJ2-1, with D maybe TRBD2 (6 bases). From germline, CDR1 is SGHRS and CDR2 YFSETQ. This CDR3 is 16 amino acids long. V was trimmed by 1 base and J by 2 bases, leaving 13 bases between them.

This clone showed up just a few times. The CDR3 nucleotides read TGTGCCAGCAGCTTAGTTTCCGGTACCTCCTACGAGCAGTACTTC. Amino acids: CASSLVSGTSYEQYF. J is TRBJ2-7 and V is TRBV11-2, with D uncertain. V lost 1 base, J lost 0 bases, and 10 bases lay in between. Germline CDR1 and CDR2: SGHAT and FQNNGV. CDR3 length: 15 residues.

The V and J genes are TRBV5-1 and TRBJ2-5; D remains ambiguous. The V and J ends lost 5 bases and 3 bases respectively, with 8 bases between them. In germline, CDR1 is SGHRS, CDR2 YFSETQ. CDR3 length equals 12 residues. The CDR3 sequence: CASRLLKETQYF. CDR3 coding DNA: TGCGCCAGCAGACTTTTAAAAGAGACCCAGTACTTC.